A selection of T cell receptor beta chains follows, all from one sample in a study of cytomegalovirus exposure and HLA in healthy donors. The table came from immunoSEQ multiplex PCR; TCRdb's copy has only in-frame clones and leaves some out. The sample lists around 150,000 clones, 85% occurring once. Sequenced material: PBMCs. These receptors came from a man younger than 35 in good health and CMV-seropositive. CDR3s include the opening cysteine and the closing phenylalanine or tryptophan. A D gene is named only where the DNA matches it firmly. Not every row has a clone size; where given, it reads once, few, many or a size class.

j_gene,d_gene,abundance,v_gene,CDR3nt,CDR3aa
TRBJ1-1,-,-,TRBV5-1,TGCGCCAGCAGCTTGGCCGGGGGGTCTGGCACTGAAGCTTTCTTT,CASSLAGGSGTEAFF
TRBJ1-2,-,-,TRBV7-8,TGTGCCAGCAGCTTAGGACTTCTAATGACTTCTCGGGACTATGGCTACACCTTC,CASSLGLLMTSRDYGYTF
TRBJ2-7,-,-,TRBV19,TGTGCCAGTAGTATCCGCCACAGGGCCGACGAGCAGTACTTC,CASSIRHRADEQYF
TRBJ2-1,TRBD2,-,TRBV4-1,TGCGCCAGCAGCCAAACTAGCGGGGGGCTCCTCTACAATGAGCAGTTCTTC,CASSQTSGGLLYNEQFF
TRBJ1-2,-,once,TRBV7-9,TGTGCCAGCAGCTTAGGAGTCGGAGGGCTCGGCTACACCTTC,CASSLGVGGLGYTF
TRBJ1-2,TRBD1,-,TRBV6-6,TGTGCCAGCAGGGCCGGACAGGGGAGCTATGGCTACACCTTC,CASRAGQGSYGYTF
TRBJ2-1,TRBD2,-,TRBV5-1,TGCGCCAGCAGCACAACTAGCGGGGGGTCCTCCTACAATGAGCAGTTCTTC,CASSTTSGGSSYNEQFF
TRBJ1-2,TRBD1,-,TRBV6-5,TGTGCCAGCACTACCCGACAGGGGGATGGCTACACCTTC,CASTTRQGDGYTF
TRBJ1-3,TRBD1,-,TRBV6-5,TGTGCCAGCAGTACAGGGGTCCGCTCTGGAAACACCATATATTTT,CASSTGVRSGNTIYF
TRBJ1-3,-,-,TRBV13,TGTGCCAGCAGCTTCGCCGGGGGGCTTGGAAACACCATATATTTT,CASSFAGGLGNTIYF
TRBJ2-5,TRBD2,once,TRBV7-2,TGTGCCAGCAGCTTCGGACTAGCGGGGGAGACCCAGTACTTC,CASSFGLAGETQYF
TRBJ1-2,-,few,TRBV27,TGTGCCAGCAGTTCTCCCCGTGAGGGTAGTGCATATGGCTACACCTTC,CASSSPREGSAYGYTF
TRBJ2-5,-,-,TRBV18,TGTGCCAGCTCACCATCCATCCCGGGCCAAGAGACCCAGTACTTC,CASSPSIPGQETQYF
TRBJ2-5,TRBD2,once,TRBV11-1,TGTGCCAGCAGCTTAGAAAAGCGGGGGGAAGAGACCCAGTACTTC,CASSLEKRGEETQYF
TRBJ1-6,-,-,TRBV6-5,TGTGCCAGCAGTTACGGGACAACCCATTCACCCCTCCACTTT,CASSYGTTHSPLHF
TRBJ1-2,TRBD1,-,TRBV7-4,TGTGCCAGCAGCTCGGGGACAGGGGGCCTTGGAGGCTACACCTTC,CASSSGTGGLGGYTF
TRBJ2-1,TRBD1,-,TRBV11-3,TGTGCCAGCACCCTTAAGGTCAGGGGACAGGGAAACAGAGGGGAGCAGTTCTTC,CASTLKVRGQGNRGEQFF
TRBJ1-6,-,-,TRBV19,TGTGCCAGTAGTAGCCATCAGGATTCACCCCTCCACTTT,CASSSHQDSPLHF
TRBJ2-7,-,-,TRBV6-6,TGTGCCAGCAGTTCACGCGCTGATACCTACGAGCAGTACTTC,CASSSRADTYEQYF
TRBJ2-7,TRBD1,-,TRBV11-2,TGTGCCAGCAGCCCGCGGACAGGGGGCGTCGAGCAGTACTTC,CASSPRTGGVEQYF
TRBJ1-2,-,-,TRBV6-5,TGTGCCAGCAGTCACAGTGCAAGTAACTATGGCTACACCTTC,CASSHSASNYGYTF
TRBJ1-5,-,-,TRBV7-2,TGTGCCAGCAGCCGGAGTACGGGTGAAGCCCAGCATTTT,CASSRSTGEAQHF
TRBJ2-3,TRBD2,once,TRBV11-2,TGTGCCAGCAGCAGAGGGACTAGCGGGGGATCCACAGATACGCAGTATTTT,CASSRGTSGGSTDTQYF
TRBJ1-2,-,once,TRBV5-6,TGTGCCAGCAGCTTACCAGGGAACTATGGCTACACCTTC,CASSLPGNYGYTF
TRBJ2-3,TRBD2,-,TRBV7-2,TGTGCCAGCAGCTTAGATGAGCGGGGGGGCGTTGAAGATACGCAGTATTTT,CASSLDERGGVEDTQYF
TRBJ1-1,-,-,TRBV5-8,TGTGCCAGCAGCCCCCGGGGAGCACTGAACACTGAAGCTTTCTTT,CASSPRGALNTEAFF
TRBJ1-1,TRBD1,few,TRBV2,TGTGCCAGCGAGCTACCCCAGGGGAGGACAGGGAGTTTGAACACTGAAGCTTTCTTT,CASELPQGRTGSLNTEAFF
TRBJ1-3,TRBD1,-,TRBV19,TGTGCCAGTAGTATAGCCTACGGGACAGGGGCTGGAAACACCATATATTTT,CASSIAYGTGAGNTIYF
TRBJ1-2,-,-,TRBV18,TGTGCCAGCTCAGAAGACCTCCGGGACACAAGAAGTGGCTACACCTTC,CASSEDLRDTRSGYTF
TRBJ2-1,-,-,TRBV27,TGTGCCAGCAGTTTAACAGGGAGCTCCTACAATGAGCAGTTCTTC,CASSLTGSSYNEQFF
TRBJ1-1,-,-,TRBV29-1,TGCAGCGTTGGGGGCACTCCCATTGAAGCTTTCTTT,CSVGGTPIEAFF
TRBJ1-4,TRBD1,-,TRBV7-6,TGTGCCAGCAGCCAGCGACAGGGGATCACTAATGAAAAACTGTTTTTT,CASSQRQGITNEKLFF
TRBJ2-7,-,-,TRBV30,TGTGCCCAGGGAGGACAGGTGGGTTCCGAGCAGTACTTC,CAQGGQVGSEQYF
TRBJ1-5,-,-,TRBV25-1,TGTGCCTGCGGGGCCAATCAGCCCCAGCATTTT,CACGANQPQHF
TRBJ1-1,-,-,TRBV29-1,TGCAGCGTTATCGAGCAGAACACTGAAGCTTTCTTT,CSVIEQNTEAFF
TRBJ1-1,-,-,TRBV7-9,TGTGCCAGCAGCTTGTTTGTGAGAATAAAGAACACTGAAGCTTTCTTT,CASSLFVRIKNTEAFF
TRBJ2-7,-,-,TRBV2,TGTGCCAGCACTCGGGACACCGACTACGAGCAGTACTTC,CASTRDTDYEQYF
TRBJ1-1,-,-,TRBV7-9,TGTGCCAGCAGCTCGTATTACAGGGAGAACACTGAAGCTTTCTTT,CASSSYYRENTEAFF